This T cell receptor (beta chain) was observed in a study of cytomegalovirus exposure and HLA in healthy donors (TCRdb year 2017). General notes on the study: An earlier analysis of several hundred of the donors reported 250 to 300 Gb of sequence data and more than 90 million unique TCR beta sequences from 150 million to 200 million T cells. In a later analysis, previously published TCR beta repertoires from several hundred donors were re-analyzed and high-resolution HLA genotyping was added so that TCR occurrence patterns could be studied. Because of strong linkage in the cohort, roughly 5 DR-DQ haplotypes were treated as single units for association and clustering. A later genetic analysis used genome-wide SNP genotypes for about three fifths of the roughly 700 donors, treating that subset as a discovery cohort. Typing coverage differed by locus: A, B, C, DRB1 and DQB1 were typed in about 620-630 donors, DQA1 in roughly 510, DPA1 in nearly 610, and DPB1 in 400 to 480. Every repertoire in the discovery cohort had been generated on one and the same sequencing platform. Rather than using new phenotypic data, the later analysis identified candidate immune exposures from TCR beta sequences and from how often those sequences occurred across donors. The study profiled the T cell repertoires of 500 to 800 subjects by immunosequencing and related them to cytomegalovirus serostatus. To decide whether each TCR beta V gene segment behaved as functional or pseudogenic, an earlier analysis of approximately 600 of the donors relied on high-throughput TCR beta sequencing. The aim of the study was to test whether cataloging public T cell receptors could identify signatures of past pathogen exposure. HLA typing included class I and class II loci at four-digit resolution. Among about 390 genotyped donors of the cohort, an average of around 240,000 unique TCR beta nucleotide sequences were sequenced per donor, approximately 20% of them non-productive. Along with the approximately 700-subject first cohort, a separate validation cohort of some 130 different subjects was used. To predict cytomegalovirus infection status, the study brought together high-throughput TCR immunosequencing, statistical association of individual TCRs with disease status, and machine learning. An early release covering roughly 600 HLA-typed donors comprised 300 to 350 gigabases of sequencing data and around 80 million unique TCR sequences. Donor age, sex, ethnicity and CMV serostatus were compiled alongside the repertoire data. Among the roughly 370 genotyped donors, 81% belonged to the genetic ancestry cluster associated with self-reported Caucasian donors.

General findings and caveats noted by the study authors: Several of the top co-occurrence clusters appeared to be linked to parvovirus B19, influenza, CMV and Epstein-Barr virus, according to a later analysis. The study listed approximately 150 TCR beta chains as associated with cytomegalovirus. In a later analysis, some 18,000 TCR beta sequences were associated with specific HLA alleles at a false discovery rate of 0.05. A further reported finding was that TCR beta sequences accurately predicted the HLA-A and HLA-B alleles for most subjects in the first cohort. A few of the identified cytomegalovirus-associated TCR beta chains were confirmed in vitro to be specific for cytomegalovirus antigens. Most CMV-associated TCR beta chains appeared to be HLA-restricted in a later analysis, and the HLA associations seemed to be driven largely by CMV exposure. An earlier analysis of approximately 590 of the donors showed that most TCR beta V segments appeared in productive rearrangements either about 87% or about 30% of the time, which broadly matched IMGT annotations. Immune exposure information for the cohort was limited to CMV serostatus. A later genetic analysis associated a missense DCLRE1C variant with V-gene and J-gene trimming of TCR beta chains, and an independent cohort replicated the association. When HLA alleles, especially DR and DQ, strongly co-occurred, TCR associations were difficult to assign to individual alleles. According to a later genetic analysis, donors in an Asian-associated ancestry cluster had fewer N-insertions in productive TCRs than the roughly 670-donor mean. The authors suggested that the approach could potentially be generalized to other disease states and immunological phenotypes. The presence/absence analyses assumed that sequencing depth was roughly uniform across donors, and that assumption may not be true. A cluster of highly shared sequence variants was judged likely to represent a technical artifact of the sequencing pipeline. This cohort had only TCR beta chains sequenced, and the lack of alpha or paired-chain data limited which features could be detected. Because some donors lacked HLA typing at each locus, the association tests relied only on the typed subset. Correlated functional status among segregating V segments might be attributable to linkage disequilibrium, but an unknown experimental factor could not be ruled out. Compared with equally common non-associated chains, HLA-associated TCR beta chains in a later analysis were more clonally expanded and had lower generation probabilities. A later analysis found that TCR association rates varied across HLA loci, with DRB1 alleles showing the most associated TCRs and HLA-C alleles the fewest. Because counts were too low, about 17 rarely observed V segments, including chromosome 9 orphons, were excluded from the earlier analysis of a few hundred of the donors. Cytomegalovirus status was reported to be diagnosed by the classifier with high specificity and sensitivity in both the original and validation cohorts. Some IMGT-functional V segments, including TRBV6-2 and TRBV6-3, could not be distinguished by the 87-base-pair reads and were therefore excluded. While some public TCRs were present in many individuals, most TCR sequences turned up only very rarely across donors.

From cysteine to phenylalanine, the CDR3 is 16 amino acids long. The only DNA kept is the CDR3, 48 bases in frame from the first base. V ends up 2 bases short and J 5 bases short, with an unmatched junction base count of 9. CDR1 and CDR2 (SNHLY, FYNNEI) derive from the germline V gene. The cohort consisted of hundreds of healthy bone marrow donors. Cohort members were all nominally healthy when sampled, although unrecorded immune exposures were likely present. The donor tested CMV seronegative, placing the donor among the approximately 360 seronegative members of the cohort. Every donor gave a peripheral blood sample, and the peripheral blood mononuclear cells from that sample were used for TCR beta sequencing. The Qiagen DNeasy Blood Extraction Kit was used to extract genomic DNA from the blood cell samples. To note about this clone: There is no known antigen for this receptor. Per-base qualities were not stored, and no clone one base away is much larger.

The library was obtained by the immunoSEQ multiplex PCR assay. For the multiplex PCR, a mixture combining 60 forward primers for TCR Vbeta segments and 13 reverse primers for TCR Jbeta segments was used. The CDR3 region of rearranged TCR beta genes was amplified from genomic DNA with a multiplex PCR assay. The Illumina HiSeq System was used to sequence the amplified TCR beta libraries as 87-base-pair reads. In the source study's methods: A later analysis tallied roughly 78 million unique TCR beta chains across the 650 to 750 repertoires, and approximately 12 million of those chains were shared by two or more donors. A nearest-neighbor algorithm error-corrected the raw reads and collapsed the reads into unique sequences, merging closely related sequences to remove PCR and sequencing errors. To assign V, D and J gene segments, CDR3 sequences were aligned to IMGT reference sequences. For a sequence to be retained, at least a six-nucleotide match to both a V gene segment and a J gene segment was required. A rearrangement counted as productive if the CDR3 had no stop codons and remained in frame with V and J, and every other rearrangement counted as non-productive. Following IMGT convention, CDR3 was defined as the stretch from the second conserved V-encoded cysteine up to the conserved J-encoded phenylalanine. Sequences without an unambiguous match to a single V gene segment were excluded from the earlier analysis of about 600 of the donors. In an earlier analysis of several hundred of the donors, V segments were called functional above 56.7% productive rearrangements and were called segregating when the between-donor standard deviation exceeded 5%. To diagnose cytomegalovirus status from the catalog of TCR beta chain sequences, a statistical classification framework was built. In a later analysis, V and J genes were assigned by comparing TCR nucleotide sequences against IMGT/GENE-DB human TR gene sequences. A later analysis assigned CDR3 sequences and most-parsimonious VDJ recombination scenarios with the TCRdist pipeline. In a later analysis, each TCR beta chain was defined by its CDR3 amino acid sequence together with its V-gene family, and reads lacking a unique V-gene family were excluded. To address suspected cross-contamination and a sequencing artifact, a later analysis removed 592 highly shared, low-generation-probability nucleotide sequences. In a later analysis, a clonal expansion index was calculated for each public chain from normalized within-repertoire ranks of inferred template counts. Generation probabilities in a later analysis came from a VDJ recombination model fitted to out-of-frame rearrangements, and those results were checked against IGoR. In a later analysis, hypergeometric tests were used to score TCR-TCR, TCR-HLA and TCR-CMV co-occurrence, with a repertoire-size bias correction applied to TCR pairs. A later analysis estimated false discovery rates by permuting HLA or CMV assignments 20 times. In a later analysis, co-occurring TCRs were grouped with DBSCAN, and TCRdist sequence similarity was added when clustering was performed within HLA-allele-positive subsets. Repertoires with fewer than 30,000 or more than 120,000 public chains were left out of co-occurrence clustering, as were about five repertoires with anomalous nucleotide sharing. Entries here come from immuneACCESS through TCRdb and include only in-frame sequences with V and J called. Some clones fail to appear in such tables; in the studies checked, an unresolved V gene covers under half of the shortfall, and the cause of the remainder is unknown. V, J and clone size are those of that table, while D and trimming were read from the DNA. This sample gives approximately 220,000 clones in total; 70% to 80% of them show up just once. Around 0.2% of the sample is held by the ten biggest clonotypes.

The clonotype comes from a girl between 2 and 10 years old in good health and CMV-seronegative. The chain uses TRBV2 and TRBJ1-2; 9 bases in between match TRBD1. Sequenced input: PBMCs. The CDR3 protein is CASSESVAGQGYGYTF. In nucleotides, the sequence is TGTGCCAGCAGTGAATCGGTTGCGGGACAGGGATATGGCTACACCTTC.